The rows below give T cell receptor beta chains drawn from one sample of a study of blood T cell repertoires in COVID-19. This table comes from immunoSEQ multiplex PCR, and its TCRdb copy is limited to in-frame clones, with some not included. The sample has 120,000 or so clones, roughly 80% seen once. Material: peripheral blood. Receptors were obtained from a woman between 45 and 65 years old with acute or convalescent COVID-19. Both conserved end residues are part of each CDR3. D genes are given only for firm matches. A clone size is listed for some rows: how often the clone was seen (once, few, many), or a class if it is expanded.

CDR3 protein: CASRRDKNQPQHF; CDR3 DNA: TGTGCCAGCAGAAGGGACAAAAATCAGCCCCAGCATTTT; CDR3 length: 13; V gene: TRBV6-5; D gene: -; clone size: once; J gene: TRBJ1-5
CDR3 protein: CASSPSGGSYNEQFF; CDR3 DNA: TGTGCCAGCAGCCCAAGCGGGGGTTCCTACAATGAGCAGTTCTTC; CDR3 length: 15; V gene: TRBV3-1/TRBV3-2; D gene: TRBD2; clone size: -; J gene: TRBJ2-1
CDR3 protein: CASSAGDLGELFF; CDR3 DNA: TGTGCCAGCAGTGCAGGGGATCTCGGGGAGCTGTTTTTT; CDR3 length: 13; V gene: TRBV6-4; D gene: -; clone size: -; J gene: TRBJ2-2
CDR3 protein: CASSPDITGGNEQFF; CDR3 DNA: TGTGCCAGCAGCCCCGACATTACCGGGGGCAATGAGCAGTTCTTC; CDR3 length: 15; V gene: TRBV7-3; D gene: -; clone size: once; J gene: TRBJ2-1
CDR3 protein: CASSPGGGVYNEQFF; CDR3 DNA: TGTGCCAGCAGCCCCGGTGGAGGGGTTTACAATGAGCAGTTCTTC; CDR3 length: 15; V gene: TRBV9; D gene: -; clone size: -; J gene: TRBJ2-1
CDR3 protein: CASSLVGGGAFYNEQFF; CDR3 DNA: TGCGCCAGCAGCTTGGTGGGCGGGGGGGCCTTCTACAATGAGCAGTTCTTC; CDR3 length: 17; V gene: TRBV5-1; D gene: TRBD2; clone size: -; J gene: TRBJ2-1
CDR3 protein: CASSPAGREQFF; CDR3 DNA: TGTGCCAGCAGCCCCGCTGGGAGAGAGCAGTTCTTC; CDR3 length: 12; V gene: TRBV3-1/TRBV3-2; D gene: -; clone size: -; J gene: TRBJ2-1
CDR3 protein: CASSQDGADWATF; CDR3 DNA: TGCGCCAGCAGCCAAGATGGTGCAGATTGGGCCACCTTC; CDR3 length: 13; V gene: TRBV4-1; D gene: -; clone size: -; J gene: TRBJ1-2
CDR3 protein: CASTKMTGNYGYTF; CDR3 DNA: TGTGCCAGCACCAAAATGACAGGGAACTATGGCTACACCTTC; CDR3 length: 14; V gene: TRBV6-5; D gene: TRBD1; clone size: -; J gene: TRBJ1-2
CDR3 protein: CASSQRRVTEAFF; CDR3 DNA: TGTGCCAGCAGCCAACGCAGGGTCACTGAAGCTTTCTTT; CDR3 length: 13; V gene: TRBV3-1/TRBV3-2; D gene: -; clone size: -; J gene: TRBJ1-1
CDR3 protein: CATSGKAGSGTDTQYF; CDR3 DNA: TGTGCCACCAGTGGTAAGGCGGGATCGGGCACAGATACGCAGTATTTT; CDR3 length: 16; V gene: TRBV24-1; D gene: -; clone size: -; J gene: TRBJ2-3
CDR3 protein: CASSGQGWANTEAFF; CDR3 DNA: TGTGCCAGTAGTGGGCAGGGGTGGGCGAACACTGAAGCTTTCTTT; CDR3 length: 15; V gene: TRBV19; D gene: -; clone size: -; J gene: TRBJ1-1
CDR3 protein: CASSEKEGTPQHF; CDR3 DNA: TGTGCCAGCAGCGAGAAGGAGGGAACTCCCCAGCATTTT; CDR3 length: 13; V gene: TRBV7-9; D gene: -; clone size: few; J gene: TRBJ1-5
CDR3 protein: CASSQRGGINTEAFF; CDR3 DNA: TGTGCCAGCAGCCAACGGGGGGGGATCAACACTGAAGCTTTCTTT; CDR3 length: 15; V gene: TRBV6-6; D gene: -; clone size: -; J gene: TRBJ1-1
CDR3 protein: CASSFGNRAVSPLHF; CDR3 DNA: TGTGCCAGCAGTTTCGGGAACAGGGCGGTTTCACCCCTCCACTTT; CDR3 length: 15; V gene: TRBV28; D gene: -; clone size: -; J gene: TRBJ1-6
CDR3 protein: CASRETGSSYNSPLHF; CDR3 DNA: TGTGCCAGCAGGGAAACAGGGAGCTCCTATAATTCACCCCTCCACTTT; CDR3 length: 16; V gene: TRBV2; D gene: -; clone size: -; J gene: TRBJ1-6
CDR3 protein: CASSSQTSTDTQYF; CDR3 DNA: TGTGCCAGCAGCTCCCAAACTAGCACAGATACGCAGTATTTT; CDR3 length: 14; V gene: TRBV11-3; D gene: -; clone size: -; J gene: TRBJ2-3
CDR3 protein: CASSYTDSPYGYTF; CDR3 DNA: TGTGCCAGCAGCTACACTGACAGTCCCTATGGCTACACCTTC; CDR3 length: 14; V gene: TRBV2; D gene: -; clone size: -; J gene: TRBJ1-2
CDR3 protein: CASSLERGSSSYNSPLHF; CDR3 DNA: TGTGCCAGCAGCTTGGAACGAGGGTCCAGCTCCTATAATTCACCCCTCCACTTT; CDR3 length: 18; V gene: TRBV5-6; D gene: -; clone size: -; J gene: TRBJ1-6
CDR3 protein: CASSSQGQNQPQHF; CDR3 DNA: TGTGCCAGCAGCTCCCAGGGACAGAATCAGCCCCAGCATTTT; CDR3 length: 14; V gene: TRBV7-8; D gene: TRBD1; clone size: -; J gene: TRBJ1-5
CDR3 protein: CASSFNHQGRITEAFF; CDR3 DNA: TGTGCCAGCAGTTTCAATCATCAGGGGCGAATCACTGAAGCTTTCTTT; CDR3 length: 16; V gene: TRBV27; D gene: -; clone size: -; J gene: TRBJ1-1
CDR3 protein: CATSWSSYNSPLHF; CDR3 DNA: TGTGCCACCTCTTGGAGCTCCTATAATTCACCCCTCCACTTT; CDR3 length: 14; V gene: TRBV5-4; D gene: -; clone size: -; J gene: TRBJ1-6
CDR3 protein: CASGLPRFRTGELFF; CDR3 DNA: TGTGCTAGTGGTTTGCCCAGGTTTAGGACCGGGGAGCTGTTTTTT; CDR3 length: 15; V gene: TRBV12-5; D gene: -; clone size: -; J gene: TRBJ2-2
CDR3 protein: CASALTGNSNQPQHF; CDR3 DNA: TGTGCTAGTGCCCTTACCGGGAATAGCAATCAGCCCCAGCATTTT; CDR3 length: 15; V gene: TRBV12-5; D gene: -; clone size: few; J gene: TRBJ1-5
CDR3 protein: CAISGQRTATNEKLFF; CDR3 DNA: TGTGCCATCAGTGGACAGAGAACAGCAACTAATGAAAAACTGTTTTTT; CDR3 length: 16; V gene: TRBV10-3; D gene: -; clone size: -; J gene: TRBJ1-4
CDR3 protein: CASSGQGRTEAFF; CDR3 DNA: TGTGCCAGCAGTGGACAGGGAAGGACTGAAGCTTTCTTT; CDR3 length: 13; V gene: TRBV14; D gene: TRBD1; clone size: once; J gene: TRBJ1-1
CDR3 protein: CASSSTGDNSPLHF; CDR3 DNA: TGTGCCAGCAGCTCTACAGGCGATAATTCACCCCTCCACTTT; CDR3 length: 14; V gene: TRBV7-6; D gene: -; clone size: -; J gene: TRBJ1-6
CDR3 protein: CASREPQVLANTGELFF; CDR3 DNA: TGTGCCAGCAGAGAACCGCAGGTTCTGGCGAACACCGGGGAGCTGTTTTTT; CDR3 length: 17; V gene: TRBV2; D gene: -; clone size: -; J gene: TRBJ2-2
CDR3 protein: CASSLTSGGAAAYNEQFF; CDR3 DNA: TGCGCCAGCAGCTTGACTAGCGGGGGGGCGGCGGCCTACAATGAGCAGTTCTTC; CDR3 length: 18; V gene: TRBV5-1; D gene: TRBD2; clone size: -; J gene: TRBJ2-1
CDR3 protein: CASSVGQALYGYTF; CDR3 DNA: TGTGCCAGCAGCGTCGGACAGGCCCTCTATGGCTACACCTTC; CDR3 length: 14; V gene: TRBV9; D gene: TRBD1; clone size: -; J gene: TRBJ1-2
CDR3 protein: CASGKGGEGGYTF; CDR3 DNA: TGCGCCAGCGGAAAGGGAGGGGAAGGTGGCTACACCTTC; CDR3 length: 13; V gene: TRBV4-1; D gene: -; clone size: -; J gene: TRBJ1-2
CDR3 protein: CASSSGQTTQYF; CDR3 DNA: TGTGCCAGCAGCTCGGGACAGACGACTCAGTACTTC; CDR3 length: 12; V gene: TRBV6-2/TRBV6-3; D gene: TRBD1; clone size: -; J gene: TRBJ2-4
CDR3 protein: CASSSVTGYPEAFF; CDR3 DNA: TGTGCCAGCAGTTCCGTGACAGGGTACCCTGAAGCTTTCTTT; CDR3 length: 14; V gene: TRBV6-5; D gene: TRBD1; clone size: -; J gene: TRBJ1-1
CDR3 protein: CASSTATGPNYGYTF; CDR3 DNA: TGTGCCAGCAGCACCGCGACAGGCCCTAACTATGGCTACACCTTC; CDR3 length: 15; V gene: TRBV27; D gene: -; clone size: -; J gene: TRBJ1-2
CDR3 protein: CAWRGQGAFNEQFF; CDR3 DNA: TGTGCCTGGAGGGGACAGGGGGCCTTCAATGAGCAGTTCTTC; CDR3 length: 14; V gene: TRBV30; D gene: TRBD1; clone size: -; J gene: TRBJ2-1
CDR3 protein: CASSLMGTGVEKLFF; CDR3 DNA: TGTGCCAGCAGCTTAATGGGGACAGGGGTCGAAAAACTGTTTTTT; CDR3 length: 15; V gene: TRBV7-2; D gene: TRBD1; clone size: -; J gene: TRBJ1-4
CDR3 protein: CASSVSSYEQYF; CDR3 DNA: TGTGCCAGCAGCGTTAGCTCCTACGAGCAGTACTTC; CDR3 length: 12; V gene: TRBV7-9; D gene: -; clone size: -; J gene: TRBJ2-7
CDR3 protein: CASDPSGLSWNHNNSPLHF; CDR3 DNA: TGTGCCAGTGACCCATCGGGACTCTCTTGGAACCACAACAATTCACCCCTCCACTTT; CDR3 length: 19; V gene: TRBV19; D gene: -; clone size: -; J gene: TRBJ1-6
CDR3 protein: CASSPGQVYNSPLHF; CDR3 DNA: TGTGCCAGCTCACCAGGACAGGTTTATAATTCACCCCTCCACTTT; CDR3 length: 15; V gene: TRBV18; D gene: TRBD1; clone size: -; J gene: TRBJ1-6
CDR3 protein: CASSVTGGTDTGELFF; CDR3 DNA: TGTGCCAGCAGCGTCACGGGGGGCACGGACACCGGGGAGCTGTTTTTT; CDR3 length: 16; V gene: TRBV9; D gene: -; clone size: -; J gene: TRBJ2-2
CDR3 protein: CASSLRRRGGSYNSPLHF; CDR3 DNA: TGCGCCAGCAGCTTGCGACGTCGGGGGGGATCCTATAATTCACCCCTCCACTTT; CDR3 length: 18; V gene: TRBV5-1; D gene: -; clone size: -; J gene: TRBJ1-6
CDR3 protein: CASGPDRDEKLFF; CDR3 DNA: TGTGCTAGTGGCCCCGACAGGGATGAAAAACTGTTTTTT; CDR3 length: 13; V gene: TRBV12-5; D gene: TRBD1; clone size: -; J gene: TRBJ1-4
CDR3 protein: CASGGITGDQPQHF; CDR3 DNA: TGTGCCAGCGGGGGAATCACAGGGGATCAGCCCCAGCATTTT; CDR3 length: 14; V gene: TRBV6-5; D gene: TRBD1; clone size: -; J gene: TRBJ1-5
CDR3 protein: CASIFRTDYNEQFF; CDR3 DNA: TGTGCCAGCATTTTTAGGACTGACTACAATGAGCAGTTCTTC; CDR3 length: 14; V gene: TRBV6-5; D gene: -; clone size: -; J gene: TRBJ2-1
CDR3 protein: CASSMQGGYTF; CDR3 DNA: TGTGCCAGTAGTATGCAGGGTGGCTACACCTTC; CDR3 length: 11; V gene: TRBV19; D gene: -; clone size: -; J gene: TRBJ1-2
CDR3 protein: CASSQDFGSGGSDTQYF; CDR3 DNA: TGTGCCAGCAGCCAAGATTTCGGTAGCGGGGGATCAGATACGCAGTATTTT; CDR3 length: 17; V gene: TRBV4-2; D gene: TRBD2; clone size: -; J gene: TRBJ2-3
CDR3 protein: CASTPGQGNSPLHF; CDR3 DNA: TGTGCCAGCACTCCGGGACAGGGGAATTCACCCCTCCACTTT; CDR3 length: 14; V gene: TRBV6-5; D gene: TRBD1; clone size: -; J gene: TRBJ1-6
CDR3 protein: CASRPLTSGDQPQHF; CDR3 DNA: TGTGCCAGCCGACCGCTCACCTCGGGGGATCAGCCCCAGCATTTT; CDR3 length: 15; V gene: TRBV6-6; D gene: -; clone size: once; J gene: TRBJ1-5
CDR3 protein: CASSSLLTGESPLHF; CDR3 DNA: TGCGCCAGCAGCTCGCTCCTGACAGGGGAATCACCCCTCCACTTT; CDR3 length: 15; V gene: TRBV5-1; D gene: TRBD1; clone size: many; J gene: TRBJ1-6
CDR3 protein: CASSLVWAEQYF; CDR3 DNA: TGTGCCAGCAGTTTAGTCTGGGCCGAGCAGTACTTC; CDR3 length: 12; V gene: TRBV2; D gene: -; clone size: -; J gene: TRBJ2-7
CDR3 protein: CAVGSGVDTDTQYF; CDR3 DNA: TGTGCCGTAGGAAGCGGAGTCGACACAGATACGCAGTATTTT; CDR3 length: 14; V gene: TRBV28; D gene: -; clone size: -; J gene: TRBJ2-3
CDR3 protein: CASSEAHTVGRHF; CDR3 DNA: TGTGCCAGCAGTGAAGCGCATACAGTCGGTAGGCATTTT; CDR3 length: 13; V gene: TRBV6-1; D gene: -; clone size: -; J gene: TRBJ1-5
CDR3 protein: CASSAQGISGNTIYF; CDR3 DNA: TGTGCCAGCAGCGCTCAGGGGATCTCTGGAAACACCATATATTTT; CDR3 length: 15; V gene: TRBV9; D gene: -; clone size: -; J gene: TRBJ1-3